This T cell receptor beta chain emerged from a study of T-cell memory formation after mild COVID-19. Study-wide context: Clusters of TCRs were largely donor specific. General study findings and limits: CD4/CD8 balance held among clones contracting day 15 to 85, and later expanders leaned CD4+. Mainly in CM and EM were contracting CD4+ clones; CD8+ were in EMRA.

Using constant-segment primers, 5'RACE produced TCR alpha and TCR beta cDNA libraries carrying sample barcodes and UMIs. TCRdb analysed the 5' RACE reads with MiXCR anew, one entry per CDR3 protein. The data contain about 360,000 distinct CDR3 sequences, over 13% of them singletons. This CDR3 region has 13 residues. Germline V gene sequence: CDR1 SGHVS, CDR2 FQNEAQ. V gave up 5 bases and J gave up 5 bases; unmatched junction bases: 3. This clonotype appeared many times. The antigen remains undetermined. The receptor was isolated from a man aged 18 to 29 who had mild COVID-19 (a few samples of this study predate the infection). Cell type and time point are not known. J is TRBJ2-1 and V is TRBV7-8; 7 bases are shared with TRBD1. Sequenced: PBMCs or a T cell subset sorted from them (not recorded which). Written as DNA, the CDR3 is TGTGCCAGCAGCAAGGACAGGAACAATGAGCAGTTCTTC. Translating gives CASSKDRNNEQFF.